Following are 28 T cell receptor beta chains from one sample sequenced in a study of response to subunit inactivated influenza vaccine. TCRdb processed the RT-PCR reads anew with MiXCR; each CDR3 protein has one entry. The sample lists under 200,000 distinct CDR3 sequences, approximately 12% occurring once. This same sample was also taken into another study, of T cells expressing NK-cell markers. That report notes: As the method of synthesis, 5'RACE template switching with UMIs yielded TCR beta cDNA.

The specimen was CD8+ T cells sorted from PBMCs, collected approximately 13 days after vaccination. These receptor sequences come from a man between 50 and 59 years old who received an inactivated influenza vaccine.

This chain joins TRBV27 and TRBJ2-3; 7 bases map to TRBD1. The germline CDR1 and CDR2 sequences are MNHEY and SMNVEV (reference sequence). This CDR3 is built from 13 residues. Trimming took 6 bases from V and 4 from J; bases not matched to a gene: 4. CDR3 nucleotides: TGTGCCAGCAGCACACAGGGGCCAGATACGCAGTATTTT. Its protein is CASSTQGPDTQYF.

The chain combines TRBV11-1 with TRBJ2-1; D unresolved. V lost 4 bases, J lost 0 bases, and 10 bases lay in between. Germline CDR1 SGHAT, CDR2 FQDESV (reference sequence). The CDR3 contains 15 residues. The CDR3 sequence: CASSSSLSSYNEQFF. The CDR3 bases are TGTGCCAGCAGCTCCTCGTTGAGCTCCTACAATGAGCAGTTCTTC.

The chain links TRBV7-6 to TRBJ2-1, with D perhaps TRBD1 or TRBD2 (5 bases each). V gave up 2 bases and J gave up 10 bases, with 12 bases separating them. This CDR3 has 13 amino acids. From germline, CDR1 is SGHVS and CDR2 FNYEAQ. CDR3 bases: TGTGCCAGCAGCTTAAGTCCGGGACGAGAGCAGTTCTTC. Protein: CASSLSPGREQFF.

This clonotype was recorded a few times. V and J are TRBV29-1 and TRBJ2-7; D call uncertain. Germline V gene data show CDR1 as SQVTM and CDR2 as ANQGSEA. CDR3 length: 11 amino acids. V shed 3 bases and J shed 3 bases, with 6 bases lying between them. The CDR3 loop is CSVDWHYEQYF. The CDR3 nucleotides are TGCAGCGTTGATTGGCACTACGAGCAGTACTTC.

The genes are TRBV10-2 and TRBJ2-1; TRBD1 agrees at 8 bases. Germline V gives CDR1 WSHSY, CDR2 SAAADI. This CDR3 has 12 amino acids. J gave up 9 bases and V 3 bases, and 1 base lay outside the gene matches. The CDR3 reads CASSDTGGEQFF. The CDR3, as DNA: TGCGCCAGCAGTGATACAGGGGGTGAGCAGTTCTTC.

The genes are TRBV20-1 and TRBJ2-1, with TRBD1 matching 8 bases. CDR1 and CDR2 from the germline V gene are DFQATT and SNEGSKA (reference sequence). This CDR3 has 15 residues. With 0 bases clipped from V and 4 bases from J, the junction kept 5 bases outside the gene matches. CDR3 nucleotides: TGCAGTGCTAGAGACGAGGACAGGGAATACAATGAGCAGTTCTTC. It specifies CSARDEDREYNEQFF.

CDR3 residues: CASSPPIQGNYGYTF. CDR3 DNA: TGTGCCAGCAGTCCCCCAATTCAGGGTAACTATGGCTACACCTTC. The genes are TRBV3-1 and TRBJ1-2, with D possibly being TRBD1 (5 bases). V shed 6 bases and J shed 1 base, with 15 bases lying between them. The CDR3 is 15 amino acids. From germline, CDR1 is LGHDT and CDR2 YNNKEL (reference sequence).

This chain connects TRBV7-9 to TRBJ2-5; 8 positions agree with TRBD2. J gave up 5 bases and V 4 bases, and 9 bases lay outside the gene matches. Germline CDR1 is SEHNR and CDR2 is FQNEAQ (reference sequence). The CDR3 extends over 15 amino acids. CDR3 region: CASSWSGSLRETQYF. The CDR3 DNA is TGTGCCAGCAGCTGGAGCGGGAGTTTACGCGAGACCCAGTACTTC.

This clonotype appeared a few times. The chain links TRBV3-1 to TRBJ2-1; 8 bases are a match to TRBD2. The germline V gene has CDR1 LGHDT and CDR2 YNNKEL (reference sequence). The CDR3 consists of 14 residues. J was trimmed by 7 bases and V by 1 base; bases with no gene match: 3. The CDR3 loop reads CASSQGRGVNEQFF. In DNA form, the CDR3 reads TGTGCCAGCAGCCAAGGGCGGGGGGTGAATGAGCAGTTCTTC.

J is TRBJ2-5 and V is TRBV13; 13 nucleotides agree with TRBD2. The CDR3 covers 17 residues. Trimming took 4 bases from V and 0 from J; bases not matched to a gene: 5. The germline V gene has CDR1 PRHDT and CDR2 FYEKMQ (reference sequence). Here the CDR3 DNA reads TGTGCCAGCAGCTCGGGGACTAGCGGGGCGTACCAAGAGACCCAGTACTTC. Its protein product is CASSSGTSGAYQETQYF.

This clonotype was observed many times. This chain uses TRBV4-3 with TRBJ2-5; no clear D. The ends were cut back, 0 bases at V and 5 bases at J, with 13 bases in the middle. The CDR3 loop spans 15 amino acids. The germline V gene encodes CDR1 LGHNA and CDR2 YSLEER. The CDR3 bases are TGCGCCAGCAGCCAAGATCGGAGCCGGGTGGAGACCCAGTACTTC. This codes for CASSQDRSRVETQYF.

V usage is TRBV20-1 and J usage is TRBJ1-2, with D perhaps TRBD1 (5 bases). Trimming took 6 bases from V and 5 from J, leaving 10 bases between them. Germline V gives CDR1 DFQATT, CDR2 SNEGSKA (reference sequence). The CDR3 contains 11 residues. Here the CDR3 DNA reads TGCAGTGCAAGGGACCTTTATGGCTACACCTTC. This encodes CSARDLYGYTF.

This clonotype was seen at least ten times. The V and J genes are TRBV5-6 and TRBJ2-5; 7 bases agree with TRBD1. V was clipped by 4 bases and J by 2 bases; unmatched bases: 2. This CDR3 is built from 13 residues. Germline assignment: CDR1 SGHDT and CDR2 YYEEEE. The CDR3 region is CASSGTAQETQYF. DNA of the CDR3: TGTGCCAGCAGCGGGACAGCTCAAGAGACCCAGTACTTC.

This clonotype occurred many times. Here the CDR3 DNA reads TGTGCCAGCAGTTTAACGGGGGGCTACAATGAGCAGTTCTTC. Protein sequence: CASSLTGGYNEQFF. This chain links TRBV27 with TRBJ2-1, with 7 bases lining up with TRBD2. CDR3 length: 14 amino acids. From germline, CDR1 is MNHEY and CDR2 SMNVEV (reference sequence). Trimming removed 2 bases from V and 3 bases from J; junction bases left unmatched: 1.

This clonotype was picked up a small number of times. The chain carries TRBV7-6 and TRBJ2-5; 7 nucleotides agree with TRBD1. This CDR3 spans 15 amino acids. V was clipped by 6 bases and J by 7 bases; unmatched bases: 14. Germline values: CDR1 SGHVS, CDR2 FNYEAQ. The CDR3 DNA sequence: TGTGCCAGCAGTTGGTACGCGGACAGGAAGACGACCCAGTACTTC. Translating gives CASSWYADRKTTQYF.

This clonotype was seen a handful of times. The chain carries TRBV4-1 and TRBJ2-1, with D unclear. In germline, CDR1 is MGHRA, CDR2 YSYEKL. The CDR3 loop spans 16 amino acids. V shed 1 base and J shed 2 bases, with 12 bases lying between them. The CDR3 region is CASSQVAAPTYNEQFF. The DNA for the CDR3 is TGCGCCAGCAGCCAAGTAGCCGCACCTACCTACAATGAGCAGTTCTTC.

The chain carries TRBV28 and TRBJ2-7, with 10 bases fitting TRBD1. Germline V gives CDR1 MDHEN, CDR2 SYDVKM. The CDR3 runs to 16 residues. The ends lost 4 bases at V and 4 bases at J; junction bases unmatched: 10. The CDR3 nucleotides read TGTGCCAGCAGTTCCCCCACTTGGACAGGGGGTTACGAGCAGTACTTC. Its translation: CASSSPTWTGGYEQYF.

The gene calls are TRBV29-1 and TRBJ2-5; either TRBD1 or TRBD2 may supply D (6 bases each). This CDR3 is built from 13 residues. Germline loops: CDR1 SQVTM, CDR2 ANQGSEA. V lost 6 bases to trimming and J lost 5 bases, with 16 bases between them. CDR3 protein: CSVMPGAAETQYF. CDR3 bases: TGCAGCGTAATGCCGGGGGCAGCGGAGACCCAGTACTTC.

V usage is TRBV28 and J usage is TRBJ2-7, with 8 bases lining up with TRBD1. V gave up 3 bases and J gave up 5 bases; unmatched junction bases: 6. The germline gives CDR1 MDHEN, CDR2 SYDVKM. The CDR3 is 14 residues long. This chain's CDR3 is CASSFPDRVDEQYF. The CDR3, as DNA: TGTGCCAGCAGTTTCCCGGACAGGGTAGACGAGCAGTACTTC.

This clonotype was detected many times. J is TRBJ2-1 and V is TRBV30, with 8 bases lining up with TRBD2. The germline V gene encodes CDR1 GTSNPN and CDR2 SVGIG (reference sequence). V lost 4 bases and J lost 10; bases outside the gene matches: 12. This CDR3 has 14 amino acids. CDR3 sequence (DNA): TGTGCCTGGACTCCCCTAGCGGGCCCTCTGGAGCAGTTCTTC. Its protein is CAWTPLAGPLEQFF.

This clonotype was picked up a small number of times. The chain is built from TRBV5-1 and TRBJ2-3; unclear D gene. Germline loops: CDR1 SGHRS, CDR2 YFSETQ. The V end lost 2 bases, the J end lost 4 bases, and 8 bases lay between the germline ends. CDR3 size: 13 residues. CDR3 sequence (DNA): TGCGCCAGCAGCTTAATAGGGCCAGATACGCAGTATTTT. It translates to CASSLIGPDTQYF.

The V call is TRBV10-3, the J call TRBJ2-1; no reliable D call. V lost 2 bases and J lost 4, with 9 bases in between. Germline V gives CDR1 ENHRY, CDR2 SYGVKD. The CDR3 is made up of 14 amino acids. The CDR3 DNA is TGTGCCATCAGTGAGAATGGAGAATACAATGAGCAGTTCTTC. The encoded protein is CAISENGEYNEQFF.

At least ten counts were recorded for this clonotype. The chain recombines TRBV6-6 with TRBJ2-5, with D possibly being TRBD1 or TRBD2 (5 bases each). The germline V gene has CDR1 MNHNY and CDR2 SVGAGI (reference sequence). Trimming took 6 bases from V and 1 from J, leaving 9 bases between them. CDR3 length equals 13 residues. In DNA form, the CDR3 reads TGTGCCAGCAGCCCCGGGACCCAAGAGACCCAGTACTTC. This encodes CASSPGTQETQYF.

This clonotype was observed a few times. The V and J genes are TRBV27 and TRBJ1-2; 9 bases fit TRBD1. Trimming removed 3 bases from V and 7 bases from J; junction bases left unmatched: 15. This CDR3 is built from 17 residues. The germline V gene encodes CDR1 MNHEY and CDR2 SMNVEV (reference sequence). The CDR3: CASSLTGTGRAVGGYTF. CDR3 DNA sequence: TGTGCCAGCAGTTTGACCGGGACAGGGAGGGCAGTGGGTGGCTACACCTTC.

This clonotype was found many times. This chain connects TRBV4-3 to TRBJ2-7; 10 bases are shared with TRBD1. J gave up 3 bases and V 6 bases, and 2 bases lay outside the gene matches. The V gene's germline CDR1 is LGHNA and CDR2 YSLEER. The CDR3 is 13 amino acids. In DNA, the CDR3 is TGCGCCAGCAGTCGGGACAGGGGCTACGAGCAGTACTTC. Translation gives CASSRDRGYEQYF.

The chain joins TRBV29-1 to TRBJ2-7; D gene unclear. Germline loops: CDR1 SQVTM, CDR2 ANQGSEA. The CDR3 runs 12 residues. The V and J ends lost 5 bases and 4 bases respectively, with 12 bases between them. DNA for the CDR3: TGCAGCGTTACCGACTGGCTTTACGAGCAGTACTTC. Amino acid sequence: CSVTDWLYEQYF.

The chain uses TRBV12-3 or TRBV12-4 and TRBJ2-6, with D unclear. V was pared by 5 bases and J by 3 bases, with 8 bases between. There are 14 residues in the CDR3. Written as DNA, the CDR3 is TGTGCCAGCAGTGTCTCGAGTGGGGCCAACGTCCTGACTTTC. This codes for CASSVSSGANVLTF.

This clonotype appeared a few times. This rearrangement joins TRBV13 to TRBJ2-3; maybe TRBD2 (5 bases). The CDR3 is 16 amino acids. Germline assignment: CDR1 PRHDT and CDR2 FYEKMQ (reference sequence). Trimming stripped 0 bases from V and 2 bases from J, with 12 bases between. CDR3: CASSLGSSLYTDTQYF. CDR3 nucleotide sequence: TGTGCCAGCAGCTTAGGGTCTAGCCTTTACACAGATACGCAGTATTTT.